These 30 T cell receptor beta chains came from one sample sequenced in a study of technical replicates of blood from a handful of donors. Using immunoSEQ multiplex PCR, the repertoire was profiled, and TCRdb retains in-frame clones only, with some absent. The repertoire includes approximately 82,000 clones, roughly 92% of them detected once, and approximately 0.25% sits in the top ten. The source material was T cells isolated from PBMCs. The receptor set was obtained from a human donor in good health.

This chain uses TRBV19 with TRBJ1-2, with 7 bases fitting TRBD1. This CDR3 spans 16 amino acids. The junction had 9 bases not matched to a gene; V was cut back by 3 bases and J by 2 bases. Germline CDR1 LNHDA, CDR2 SQIVND (reference sequence). CDR3 protein: CASSISSGGPNYGYTF. The DNA for the CDR3 is TGTGCCAGTAGTATCTCCTCAGGGGGGCCAAACTATGGCTACACCTTC.

The chain recombines TRBV6-5 with TRBJ2-1; TRBD2 might be the D (5 bases). Deletions cut 0 bases from V and 3 bases from J, with 12 bases between. The CDR3 has 16 residues. Germline V lookup: CDR1 MNHEY, CDR2 SVGAGI. CDR3: CASSYSSTRLYNEQFF. The CDR3 region has the DNA TGTGCCAGCAGTTACTCGTCAACTAGGCTCTACAATGAGCAGTTCTTC.

This chain uses TRBV18 with TRBJ2-1; D remains ambiguous. V lost 2 bases and J lost 3, with 8 bases in between. CDR3 length equals 14 residues. Germline lookup yields CDR1 KGHSH and CDR2 LQKENI. Here the CDR3 DNA reads TGTGCCAGCTCACCATTGCCGGGCTACAATGAGCAGTTCTTC. It encodes CASSPLPGYNEQFF.

This clone was detected only a few times. The chain employs TRBV7-6 and TRBJ1-1; D not resolved. In germline, CDR1 is SGHVS, CDR2 FNYEAQ. The CDR3 runs 14 residues. Trimming shortened V by 5 bases and J by 4 bases, and 14 bases separated the two germline ends. CDR3 sequence (DNA): TGTGCCAGCAGCGTGGGAGGATCCGTCACTGAAGCTTTCTTT. Its protein product is CASSVGGSVTEAFF.

The chain joins TRBV6-1 to TRBJ2-7, with D perhaps TRBD1 (5 bases). The CDR3 is made up of 13 amino acids. V was pared by 6 bases and J by 6 bases, with 15 bases between. Germline loops: CDR1 MNHNS, CDR2 SASEGT. The DNA for the CDR3 is TGTGCCAGCAGGGACATCGTTCAGGTCGAGCAGTACTTC. It is translated as CASRDIVQVEQYF.

The V and J genes are TRBV9 and TRBJ1-2; 12 positions agree with TRBD1. Germline V gives CDR1 SGDLS, CDR2 YYNGEE. This CDR3 is built from 17 residues. Trimming took 6 bases from V and 6 from J; bases not matched to a gene: 15. CDR3 coding DNA: TGTGCCAGCAACGGTCCCGGGACAGGGGGCTCAGGAAATGGCTACACCTTC. As protein: CASNGPGTGGSGNGYTF.

The chain has TRBV29-1 and TRBJ2-3; TRBD2 might be the D (5 bases). The V gene lost 4 bases and the J gene lost 5 bases, with 16 bases spanning the gap. There are 14 residues in the CDR3. CDR1 is SQVTM and CDR2 is ANQGSEA in the germline V gene. This chain's CDR3 is CSVAKRLARDTQYF. Written as DNA, the CDR3 is TGCAGCGTTGCAAAACGGCTAGCAAGAGATACGCAGTATTTT.

The rearrangement links TRBV27 to TRBJ1-5; D remains unclear. This CDR3 spans 13 amino acids. The germline gives CDR1 MNHEY, CDR2 SMNVEV (reference sequence). Trimming shortened V by 3 bases and J by 4 bases, and 7 bases separated the two germline ends. Written as DNA, the CDR3 is TGTGCCAGCAGTTTGGCCACAAATCAGCCCCAGCATTTT. Amino acid sequence: CASSLATNQPQHF.

The CDR3 is CASRDRGANNSPLHF. Here the CDR3 DNA reads TGTGCCAGCAGGGACCGGGGGGCAAATAATTCACCCCTCCACTTT. The chain is built from TRBV25-1 and TRBJ1-6; weak D call: TRBD1 (6 bases). Germline CDR1 MGHDK, CDR2 SYGVNS. V shed 6 bases and J shed 5 bases, with 14 bases lying between them. The CDR3 sequence is 15 residues long. Full variable domain (missing parts from reference TRBV25-1 and TRBJ1-6): EADIYQTPRYLVIGTGKKITLECSQTMGHDKMYWYQQDPGMELHLIHYSYGVNSTEKGDLSSESTVSRIRTEHFPLTLESARPSHTSQYLCASRDRGANNSPLHFGNGTRLTVT.

The chain is built from TRBV29-1 and TRBJ2-1; 7 bases match TRBD1. Germline CDR1 and CDR2: SQVTM and ANQGSEA. This CDR3 comprises 14 residues. The V segment lost 7 bases and the J segment 3 bases; nucleotides outside the gene matches: 9. CDR3 protein: CSGTGTVYYNEQFF. The CDR3, as DNA: TGCAGCGGGACCGGGACAGTATACTACAATGAGCAGTTCTTC.

The chain has TRBV6-5 and TRBJ2-5, with 8 bases fitting TRBD1. Trimming took 7 bases from V and 5 from J; bases not matched to a gene: 9. The CDR3 totals 14 residues. Germline CDR1 reads MNHEY; CDR2 reads SVGAGI. The CDR3 sequence is CASTLRTGFETQYF. The CDR3 coding sequence is TGTGCCAGCACCCTTAGGACAGGGTTTGAGACCCAGTACTTC.

DNA of the CDR3: TGTGCCAGCAGCTTGGGGGGAGACAGGAGAGACGGGGAGCTGTTTTTT. Translation gives CASSLGGDRRDGELFF. The J gene is TRBJ2-2, the V gene TRBV5-6; possible D gene TRBD1, 6 bases. This CDR3 region has 16 residues. V dropped 0 bases and J dropped 7 bases, with 16 bases sitting between them. Germline V gene lookup returns CDR1 SGHDT and CDR2 YYEEEE. Using reference TRBV5-6 and TRBJ2-2 for the parts outside the CDR3, the full variable domain is DAGVTQSPTHLIKTRGQQVTLRCSPKSGHDTVSWYQQALGQGPQFIFQYYEEEERQRGNFPDRFSGHQFPNYSSELNVNALLLGDSALYLCASSLGGDRRDGELFFGEGSRLTVL.

CDR3 in DNA: TGTGCCAGCTCACGCAAGGGCCTAGCGGGGGCAGATACGCAGTATTTT. Protein: CASSRKGLAGADTQYF. This chain uses TRBV18 with TRBJ2-3, with TRBD2 identical over 10 bases. Germline loops: CDR1 KGHSH, CDR2 LQKENI. The CDR3 consists of 16 residues. V dropped 4 bases and J dropped 4; count of bases not matched to a gene: 8.

This chain uses TRBV6-5 with TRBJ2-5; the match to TRBD1 covers 8 bases. Trimming removed 5 bases from V and 5 bases from J; junction bases left unmatched: 7. Germline V lookup: CDR1 MNHEY, CDR2 SVGAGI. The CDR3 spans 14 residues. The CDR3 nucleotides read TGTGCCAGCAGTATCTCCAGGGGGCTGGAGACCCAGTACTTC. Its protein product is CASSISRGLETQYF.

J is TRBJ2-5 and V is TRBV15; no definite D call. CDR3 length equals 13 residues. Trimming cost V 0 bases and J 4 bases, with 6 bases left between them. Looked up from germline, CDR1 is LNHNV and CDR2 is YYDKDF (reference sequence). The CDR3 DNA reads TGTGCCACCAGCAGAGACCTTCTAGAGACCCAGTACTTC. As protein: CATSRDLLETQYF.

The V call is TRBV28, the J call TRBJ2-7, with 10 bases aligning to TRBD2. This CDR3 comprises 17 residues. Germline V gene sequence: CDR1 MDHEN, CDR2 SYDVKM. V shed 3 bases, J shed 1 base, and the junction held 9 bases outside the gene matches. CDR3 sequence (DNA): TGTGCCAGCAGTTTTTACGGACTAGCGGATCGATCCTACGAGCAGTACTTC. Encoded protein: CASSFYGLADRSYEQYF.

V gene TRBV5-1 combines with J gene TRBJ1-6; D is possibly TRBD1 (5 bases). In germline, CDR1 is SGHRS, CDR2 YFSETQ. V dropped 2 bases and J dropped 5 bases, with 26 bases sitting between them. This CDR3 comprises 20 residues. CDR3 loop: CASSLVGRGTIGGNNSPLHF. The CDR3 nucleotides read TGCGCCAGCAGCTTAGTGGGACGAGGAACAATCGGGGGAAATAATTCACCCCTCCACTTT.

V and J are TRBV28 and TRBJ2-7; a possible D gene is TRBD2 (5 bases). Germline CDR1 and CDR2: MDHEN and SYDVKM. V lost 6 bases to trimming and J lost 7 bases, with 7 bases between them. The CDR3 is made up of 10 amino acids. Here the CDR3 DNA reads TGTGCCAGCAGGGAGGAAGAGCAGTACTTC. Protein sequence: CASREEEQYF.

The chain is built from TRBV6-6 and TRBJ2-7, with 7 bases identical to TRBD2. With V trimmed by 4 bases and J by 0 bases, 0 bases remained unmatched. Germline V lookup: CDR1 MNHNY, CDR2 SVGAGI (reference sequence). The CDR3 has 13 amino acids. CDR3 in amino acids: CASSLAGSYEQYF. In nucleotides, the CDR3 is TGTGCCAGCAGTTTAGCGGGCTCCTACGAGCAGTACTTC.

The rearrangement links TRBV5-1 to TRBJ2-5; 7 positions agree with TRBD2. The CDR3 is 15 amino acids. With V trimmed by 1 base and J by 0 bases, 3 bases remained unmatched. CDR1 and CDR2 (germline): SGHRS, YFSETQ. The CDR3 protein is CASSLWRGNQETQYF. The CDR3 nucleotides are TGCGCCAGCAGCTTGTGGCGGGGGAACCAAGAGACCCAGTACTTC. The full variable domain, rest sourced from reference TRBV5-1 and TRBJ2-5, is KAGVTQTPRYLIKTRGQQVTLSCSPISGHRSVSWYQQTPGQGLQFLFEYFSETQRNKGNFPGRFSGRQFSNSRSEMNVSTLELGDSALYLCASSLWRGNQETQYFGPGTRLLVL.

The rearrangement joins TRBV5-6 to TRBJ2-7; no firm D call. The V gene's germline CDR1 is SGHDT and CDR2 YYEEEE. V dropped 3 bases and J dropped 5 bases, with 18 bases sitting between them. This CDR3 has 15 amino acids. The DNA of the CDR3 is TGTGCCAGCAGCTCGGCCCCGAATTTAGCCCACGAGCAGTACTTC. Translated, it gives CASSSAPNLAHEQYF.

This chain links TRBV4-1 with TRBJ2-1, with 9 positions matching TRBD2. The germline CDR1 and CDR2 sequences are MGHRA and YSYEKL. V dropped 1 base and J dropped 6; count of bases not matched to a gene: 4. This CDR3 spans 15 amino acids. The CDR3 bases are TGCGCCAGCAGCCAAGTCAGCGGGGGGATCAATGAGCAGTTCTTC. Translation gives CASSQVSGGINEQFF.

The chain joins TRBV5-1 to TRBJ1-2; 11 nucleotides match TRBD1. The CDR3 has 15 amino acids. The germline V gene has CDR1 SGHRS and CDR2 YFSETQ. With V trimmed by 4 bases and J by 6 bases, 8 bases remained unmatched. The CDR3 DNA follows: TGCGCCAGCAGCGGCGGACAGGGGGCCCTGGATGGCTACACCTTC. Protein sequence: CASSGGQGALDGYTF.

This chain uses TRBV7-9 with TRBJ2-1; 7 bases are shared with TRBD1. This CDR3 has 17 amino acids. J gave up 5 bases and V 1 base, and 11 bases lay outside the gene matches. Germline V lookup: CDR1 SEHNR, CDR2 FQNEAQ (reference sequence). The CDR3 DNA is TGTGCCAGCAGCTTAGTCGGGTTGGACAGGCTAAACAATGAGCAGTTCTTC. Its translation: CASSLVGLDRLNNEQFF.

The gene calls are TRBV6-5 and TRBJ2-2; 8 nucleotides agree with TRBD2. CDR1 MNHEY and CDR2 SVGAGI come from the germline V gene. Trimming took 0 bases from V and 6 from J; bases not matched to a gene: 6. CDR3 size: 16 residues. The DNA of the CDR3 is TGTGCCAGCAGTTACTCTTTCGGGAGGGGTGCCGGGGAGCTGTTTTTT. Translation gives CASSYSFGRGAGELFF.

This clone was detected only once. The chain uses TRBV4-2 and TRBJ2-2; D is possibly TRBD1 (5 bases). Germline V gene data show CDR1 as LGHNA and CDR2 as YNFKEQ. The CDR3 totals 14 residues. V was pared by 0 bases and J by 5 bases, with 7 bases between. For the CDR3, the DNA is TGTGCCAGCAGCCAAGAGGGGCGTACCGGGGAGCTGTTTTTT. As protein: CASSQEGRTGELFF.

The chain is built from TRBV10-3 and TRBJ2-7; maybe TRBD1 (5 bases). V lost 4 bases, J lost 4 bases, and 14 bases lay in between. Germline V lookup: CDR1 ENHRY, CDR2 SYGVKD. This CDR3 is built from 14 residues. CDR3 amino acids: CAISASIRGYEQYF. The DNA for the CDR3 is TGTGCCATCAGTGCTTCCATTAGGGGATACGAGCAGTACTTC.

The chain uses TRBV7-9 and TRBJ1-1; D ambiguous. Germline loops: CDR1 SEHNR, CDR2 FQNEAQ (reference sequence). The CDR3 runs 16 residues. V was clipped by 1 base and J by 7 bases, with 19 bases between them. DNA of the CDR3: TGTGCCAGCAGCTTAGTAGGGTACGGAGGGAGCGGTGAAGCTTTCTTT. Protein sequence: CASSLVGYGGSGEAFF.

The chain has TRBV28 and TRBJ1-1; D perhaps matches TRBD1 (6 bases). The germline gives CDR1 MDHEN, CDR2 SYDVKM. CDR3 length: 13 amino acids. The germline V and J ends were trimmed by 3 bases and 8 bases, with 13 bases remaining between them. CDR3 bases: TGTGCCAGCAGTTTGCGTACGAGGGGGGAAGCTTTCTTT. Translating gives CASSLRTRGEAFF.

V and J are TRBV21-1 and TRBJ1-1; whether TRBD1, the table's D call, matches the DNA was not checked. TRBV21-1 is deemed a pseudogene. This CDR3 region has 13 residues. Here the CDR3 DNA reads TGTGCCAGCAGCAAAGGGGGCAGCACTGAAGCTTTCTTT. It translates to CASSKGGSTEAFF.